This is a list of T cell receptor beta chains from one sample in a study of T cells after yellow fever vaccination. TCRdb re-analysed the 5' RACE reads in MiXCR, keeping a single row per CDR3 protein. The table has hundreds of thousands of distinct CDR3 sequences, 18% seen once. The sample in question was PBMCs, obtained before the yellow fever booster vaccination. The receptors derive from a man between 18 and 35 years old who received the YFV17D yellow fever vaccine. Both conserved end residues are trimmed from each CDR3. Each record gives: J gene, V gene, CDR3 protein.

J gene: TRBJ1-5
V gene: TRBV6-5
CDR3 protein: ASSPVGGNQPQH

J gene: TRBJ2-2
V gene: TRBV4-3
CDR3 protein: ASSQERPGLAGTGELF

J gene: TRBJ1-1
V gene: TRBV7-9
CDR3 protein: ASSVFLGINTEAF

J gene: TRBJ1-1
V gene: TRBV6-6
CDR3 protein: ASSYGGWVFTEAF

J gene: TRBJ1-1
V gene: TRBV4-3
CDR3 protein: ASSQDNGQGEPEAF

J gene: TRBJ2-1
V gene: TRBV7-3
CDR3 protein: ASSLDKNNEQF

J gene: TRBJ1-1
V gene: TRBV18
CDR3 protein: ASSPWTGANTEAF

J gene: TRBJ2-7
V gene: TRBV7-6
CDR3 protein: ASSSRTGRGYEQY

J gene: TRBJ2-2
V gene: TRBV20-1
CDR3 protein: SARDGTGELF

J gene: TRBJ2-3
V gene: TRBV12-3/TRBV12-4
CDR3 protein: ASRSGTGGFTDTQY

J gene: TRBJ2-4
V gene: TRBV29-1
CDR3 protein: SVGGTGFIQY